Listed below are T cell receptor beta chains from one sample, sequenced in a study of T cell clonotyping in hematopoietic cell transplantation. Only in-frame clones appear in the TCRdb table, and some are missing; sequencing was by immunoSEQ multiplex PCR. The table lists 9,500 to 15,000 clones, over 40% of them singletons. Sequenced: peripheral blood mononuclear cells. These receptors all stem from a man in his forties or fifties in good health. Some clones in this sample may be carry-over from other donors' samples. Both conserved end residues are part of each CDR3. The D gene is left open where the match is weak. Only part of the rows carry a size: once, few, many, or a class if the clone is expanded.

CASSEGRGYGYTF TGTGCCAGCAGTGAGGGGAGAGGGTATGGCTACACCTTC TRBJ1-2 NA TRBV25-1 NA
CSAQFQETQYF TGCAGTGCTCAGTTCCAAGAGACCCAGTACTTC TRBJ2-5 few TRBV20-1 NA
CASSLVALVDNEQFF TGTGCCAGCAGCTTAGTGGCTTTGGTCGACAATGAGCAGTTCTTC TRBJ2-1 few TRBV7-2 NA
CASSSLAGVNNEQFF TGCGCCAGCTCCTCTTTGGCGGGAGTAAACAATGAGCAGTTCTTC TRBJ2-1 NA TRBV4-1 TRBD2
CAWSVGGGARYYGYTF TGTGCCTGGAGTGTAGGAGGGGGCGCAAGGTACTATGGCTACACCTTC TRBJ1-2 NA TRBV30 TRBD1
CASSISRPRPQETQYF TGTGCCAGTAGTATAAGTCGCCCAAGACCACAAGAGACCCAGTACTTC TRBJ2-5 NA TRBV19 NA
CATGRPRTHTDTQYF TGTGCCACGGGCCGTCCGCGGACCCACACAGATACGCAGTATTTT TRBJ2-3 few TRBV7-9 NA
CASSLSRTTYEQYF TGTGCCAGCAGCTTAAGTAGGACTACCTACGAGCAGTACTTC TRBJ2-7 few TRBV7-2 NA
CASSFYGGEADTQYF TGCGCCAGCAGCTTTTACGGGGGGGAGGCAGATACGCAGTATTTT TRBJ2-3 few TRBV5-1 TRBD2
CASSLSSELFF TGCGCCAGCAGCTTGAGTTCGGAGCTGTTTTTT TRBJ2-2 NA TRBV5-1 NA
CAYLRGSGDYNEQFF TGTGCCTACCTCAGGGGGAGCGGGGACTACAATGAGCAGTTCTTC TRBJ2-1 NA TRBV30 NA
CASSTLETQYF TGTGCCAGCAGCACCCTGGAGACCCAGTACTTC TRBJ2-5 few TRBV7-2 NA
CASSLPLREVGGYTF TGTGCCAGCAGTTTACCCCTAAGGGAGGTGGGCGGCTACACCTTC TRBJ1-2 NA TRBV28 NA
CASSGGDRGYYGYTF TGTGCCAGCAGTGGCGGGGACAGGGGGTACTATGGCTACACCTTC TRBJ1-2 NA TRBV6-5 TRBD1
CSVGDRGGYTF TGCAGCGTTGGGGACAGGGGTGGCTACACCTTC TRBJ1-2 few TRBV29-1 TRBD1
CASKNEAGGELFF TGTGCCAGCAAGAATGAAGCTGGCGGGGAGCTGTTTTTT TRBJ2-2 NA TRBV2 NA
CANRDTGTGPPPLHF TGTGCCAACAGAGATACCGGGACAGGGCCACCACCCCTCCACTTT TRBJ1-6 NA TRBV28 TRBD1
CASSPSPRVYGYTF TGTGCCAGCAGCCCGAGCCCCAGGGTCTATGGCTACACCTTC TRBJ1-2 NA TRBV7-2 NA
CASSGASGNTIYF TGTGCCAGCAGTGGCGCCTCTGGAAACACCATATATTTT TRBJ1-3 NA TRBV2 NA
CASSTPRSRREGYTF TGTGCCAGTAGTACGCCTCGGTCCAGGCGGGAAGGCTACACCTTC TRBJ1-2 few TRBV19 NA
CASNTPWGSGEAFF TGTGCCAGCAACACCCCCTGGGGGTCGGGGGAAGCTTTCTTT TRBJ1-1 NA TRBV6-5 NA
CASYDRFSGYGYTF TGTGCCAGCTACGACAGATTTTCTGGCTATGGCTACACCTTC TRBJ1-2 once TRBV25-1 NA
CASSLWGPTGHSYNEQFF TGTGCCAGCAGTTTATGGGGTCCGACAGGGCACTCCTACAATGAGCAGTTCTTC TRBJ2-1 NA TRBV27 TRBD1
CASRRLAGGGETQYF TGTGCCAGCAGAAGACTAGCGGGGGGCGGGGAGACCCAGTACTTC TRBJ2-5 NA TRBV6-5 TRBD2
CASSEQKRVVTDTQYF TGTGCCAGCAGTGAACAAAAAAGGGTTGTCACAGATACGCAGTATTTT TRBJ2-3 NA TRBV25-1 NA
CASSQDRNYGYTF TGTGCCAGCAGCCAGGACAGGAACTATGGCTACACCTTC TRBJ1-2 NA TRBV5-6 TRBD1
CASSVRGLTRYEQYF TGTGCCAGCAGTGTCCGAGGGCTTACTAGATACGAGCAGTACTTC TRBJ2-7 few TRBV6-6 NA
CACTAPGYEQYF TGTGCCTGTACAGCTCCCGGCTACGAGCAGTACTTC TRBJ2-7 NA TRBV30 NA
CASRTGHIGEQYF TGTGCCAGCAGGACAGGGCATATAGGCGAGCAGTACTTC TRBJ2-7 NA TRBV6-5 TRBD1
CRAPSSTEAFF TGCAGGGCCCCCTCGAGCACTGAAGCTTTCTTT TRBJ1-1 NA TRBV20-1 NA
CASSESTVNSNQPQHF TGCGCCAGCAGTGAGTCGACAGTCAATAGCAATCAGCCCCAGCATTTT TRBJ1-5 few TRBV10-2 NA